Listed here is a single TCR beta chain. TCRdb reprocessed the PCR reads with MiXCR, giving one entry per CDR3 protein. The profile shows approximately 19,000 distinct CDR3 sequences, over 40% of them singletons. The length of the CDR3 is 14 residues. Germline V gene lookup returns CDR1 SEHNR and CDR2 FQNEAQ (reference sequence). V was trimmed by 5 bases and J by 6 bases, leaving 13 bases between them. This specimen comes from a study of tumor-infiltrating lymphocytes in oesophageal squamous cell carcinoma. This TCR was sampled from a male donor with esophageal squamous cell carcinoma. The J gene is TRBJ1-4, the V gene TRBV7-9, with a weak D call TRBD1 (5 bases). The sample taken for sequencing was normal esophageal tissue next to the tumor. CDR3 sequence (DNA): TGTGCCAGCAGCCAAGGAGGGGCTCATGAAAAACTGTTTTTT. Encoded protein: CASSQGGAHEKLFF. Based on the CDR3 plus reference TRBV7-9 and TRBJ1-4, the full variable domain is DTGVSQNPRHKITKRGQNVTFRCDPISEHNRLYWYRQTLGQGPEFLTYFQNEAQLEKSRLLSDRFSAERPKGSFSTLEIQRTEQGDSAMYLCASSQGGAHEKLFFGSGTQLSVL.